The source of this T cell receptor beta chain is a study of identical twins (dated by TCRdb to the mid-2010s). Regarding the complete study: The study deep-sequenced TCR alpha and beta repertoires from monozygotic twins, unrelated adults of various ages and cord blood to test whether fetal clonotypes persist. To rule out contamination, replicate twin experiments were performed at different times with different library preparation protocols.

Points the paper makes about the study in general: Invariant T cells such as MAIT and iNKT could partly confound zero-insertion analyses, though diverse VJ usage argued against this for most clonotypes. Out-of-frame TCR alpha sequences shared between twins showed an excess of low generation-probability sequences compared with coincidental sharing between unrelated individuals. Because the same donors could not be followed over many years, the conclusions relied on cross-sectional statistical analysis. The excess sharing between twins in beta out-of-frame sequences was weaker because fewer shared sequences reduced the signal-to-noise ratio. Recombination models systematically underestimated out-of-frame TCR alpha sharing in monozygotic twins but agreed with sharing between unrelated individuals. Abundant cord blood beta clonotypes carried fewer insertions; young adult naive repertoires showed a weaker similar trend, while memory repertoires showed none.

Comments on this clonotype: What this receptor recognizes is not known. Base-call qualities are not available, and no considerably larger clone is one nucleotide away.

The receptor library was made with 5' RACE. The instrument was an Illumina HiSeq 2000. A universal primer binding site was added through template switching, and the final cDNA carried a unique molecular identifier so that TCR cDNA molecules could be counted accurately. Specific primers in the conserved constant-segment region were used to synthesize first-strand cDNA for the TCR alpha and beta chains. To control for contamination, every cDNA library carried two barcodes: a SMART-Mk sample barcode plus Illumina barcodes. TruSeq adapter sequences, together with Illumina sample barcodes, were added in two successive PCR steps. Sequencing of the TCR alpha and beta cDNA libraries was done on the Illumina HiSeq platform using custom primers. The paper's processing steps were these. MiGEC processed the raw reads to extract unique molecular identifiers, while MiXCR was used to determine the CDR3 positions. For each individual, recombination models were inferred using an EM algorithm with the repgenHMM and IGoR tools. The tcR package in R was used for shared clonotype analysis, with sharing normalized by the product of cloneset sizes. Out-of-frame nonproductive sequences were analyzed to study raw recombination free of thymic and clonal selection effects. TCRdb reworked the public reads: Q25 trimming with fastp, MiXCR clone assembly, productive beta chains retained. Under each unique CDR3 protein, matching rows form one entry showing the most common genes and DNA. The V and J calls were determined by TCRdb, not by the authors. Present in this sample are approximately 600,000 distinct CDR3 sequences, 7.5% to 10% of which were seen just once. The ten biggest clones cover roughly 3% of the sample.

The CDR3 has 15 amino acids, counting the end cysteine and phenylalanine. The kept DNA is CDR3 alone, 45 bases in frame from the first base. Every donor in the study was a healthy Caucasian. The twin cohort consisted of three pairs of female monozygotic twins, all aged about 18 to 29 years. Peripheral blood mononuclear cells were the source from which RNA for the TCR libraries was isolated. The same sample was also studied in work on yellow fever vaccine responses in identical twins. As the second study states: The T cell response to vaccination in identical twins was reported by the authors to appear partly convergent and partly personalized. In the study, vaccine-responding T cell clones were precisely tracked in identical twins.

The TCR was taken from a woman between 18 and 30 years old in good health. Sequenced sample: PBMCs. This chain joins TRBV21-1 to TRBJ1-3; TRBD1, the D gene given by the table, was not confirmed from the DNA. TRBV21-1 is designated a pseudogene. This receptor carries the CDR3 CASRPTGTSGNTIYF. In nucleotide form, the sequence is TGTGCCAGCAGGCCGACAGGGACCTCTGGAAACACCATATATTTT.